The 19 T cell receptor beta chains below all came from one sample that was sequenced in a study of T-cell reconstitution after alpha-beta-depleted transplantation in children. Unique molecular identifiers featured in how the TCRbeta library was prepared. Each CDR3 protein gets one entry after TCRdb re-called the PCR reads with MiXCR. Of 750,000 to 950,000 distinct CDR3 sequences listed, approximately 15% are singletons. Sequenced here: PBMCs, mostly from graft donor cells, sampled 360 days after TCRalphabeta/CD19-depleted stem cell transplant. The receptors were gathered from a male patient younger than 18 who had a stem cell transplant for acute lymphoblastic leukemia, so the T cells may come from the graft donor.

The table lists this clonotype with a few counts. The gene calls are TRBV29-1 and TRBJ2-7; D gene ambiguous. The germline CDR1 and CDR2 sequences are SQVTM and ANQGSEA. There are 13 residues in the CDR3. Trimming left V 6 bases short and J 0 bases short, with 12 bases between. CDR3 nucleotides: TGCAGCGTGGCCAGAGCGTTCTCCTACGAGCAGTACTTC. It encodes CSVARAFSYEQYF.

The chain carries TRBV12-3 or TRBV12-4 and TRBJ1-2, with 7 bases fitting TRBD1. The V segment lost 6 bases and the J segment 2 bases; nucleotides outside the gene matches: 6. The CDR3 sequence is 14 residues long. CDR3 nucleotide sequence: TGTGCCAGCAGACGACAGGGAGGGAACTATGGCTACACCTTC. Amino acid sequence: CASRRQGGNYGYTF.

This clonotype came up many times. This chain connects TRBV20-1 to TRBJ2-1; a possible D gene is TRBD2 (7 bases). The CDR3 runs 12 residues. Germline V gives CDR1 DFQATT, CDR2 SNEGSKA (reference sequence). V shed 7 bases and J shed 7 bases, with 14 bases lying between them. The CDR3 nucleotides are TGCAGTGGGGGGCGGGAGCCGAATGAGCAGTTCTTC. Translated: CSGGREPNEQFF.

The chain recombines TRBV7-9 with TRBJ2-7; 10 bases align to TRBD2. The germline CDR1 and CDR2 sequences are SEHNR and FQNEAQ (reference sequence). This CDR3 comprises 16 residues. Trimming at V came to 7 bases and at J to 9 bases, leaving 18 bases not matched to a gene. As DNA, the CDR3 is TGTGCCAGCAACCACAGGACTAGCGGAGGTCCCCTCCCGCAGTACTTC. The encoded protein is CASNHRTSGGPLPQYF.

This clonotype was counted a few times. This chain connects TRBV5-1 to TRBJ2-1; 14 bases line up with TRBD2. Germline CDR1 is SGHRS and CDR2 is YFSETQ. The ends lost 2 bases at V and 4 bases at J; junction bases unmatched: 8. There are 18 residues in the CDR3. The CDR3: CASSLTPRTSGGYNEQFF. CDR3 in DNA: TGCGCCAGCAGCTTAACCCCAAGGACTAGCGGGGGGTACAATGAGCAGTTCTTC.

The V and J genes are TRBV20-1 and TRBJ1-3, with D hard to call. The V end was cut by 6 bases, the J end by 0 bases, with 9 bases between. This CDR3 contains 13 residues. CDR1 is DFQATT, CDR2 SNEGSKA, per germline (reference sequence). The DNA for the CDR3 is TGCAGTGCCTCAGATTTCTCTGGAAACACCATATATTTT. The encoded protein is CSASDFSGNTIYF.

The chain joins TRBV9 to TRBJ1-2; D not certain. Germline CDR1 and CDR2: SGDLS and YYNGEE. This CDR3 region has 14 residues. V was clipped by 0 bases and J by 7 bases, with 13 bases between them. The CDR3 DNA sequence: TGTGCCAGCAGCGTAGAGCCTGGTTGGTCTGGCTACACCTTC. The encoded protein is CASSVEPGWSGYTF.

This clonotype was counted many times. This CDR3 reads CATSARAGLLAYEQYF. DNA for the CDR3: TGTGCCACCAGCGCCCGGGCTGGGCTGTTAGCCTACGAGCAGTACTTC. The rearrangement uses TRBV15 and TRBJ2-7; D gene unclear. V lost 5 bases, J lost 2 bases, and 19 bases lay in between. The germline CDR1 and CDR2 sequences are LNHNV and YYDKDF (reference sequence). The CDR3 totals 16 residues.

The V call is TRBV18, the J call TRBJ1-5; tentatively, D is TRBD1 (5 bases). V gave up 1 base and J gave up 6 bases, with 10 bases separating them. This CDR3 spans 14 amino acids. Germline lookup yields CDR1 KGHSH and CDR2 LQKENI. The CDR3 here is CASSPQGKGQPQHF. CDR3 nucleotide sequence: TGTGCCAGCTCACCACAGGGGAAGGGTCAGCCCCAGCATTTT.

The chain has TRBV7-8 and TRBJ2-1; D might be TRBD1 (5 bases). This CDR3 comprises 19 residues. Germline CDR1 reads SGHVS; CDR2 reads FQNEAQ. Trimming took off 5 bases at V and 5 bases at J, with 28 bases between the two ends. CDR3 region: CASSLPQGVPSPIHNEQFF. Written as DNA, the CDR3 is TGTGCCAGCAGCCTCCCCCAAGGGGTCCCCAGCCCAATACACAATGAGCAGTTCTTC.

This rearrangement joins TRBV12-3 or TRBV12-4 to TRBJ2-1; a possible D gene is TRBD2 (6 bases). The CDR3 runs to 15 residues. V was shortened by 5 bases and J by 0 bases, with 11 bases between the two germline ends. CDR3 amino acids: CASSGGRVSYNEQFF. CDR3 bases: TGTGCCAGCAGTGGGGGGAGAGTCTCCTACAATGAGCAGTTCTTC.

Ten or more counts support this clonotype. The CDR3 region is CASSASGRRNEQYF. The CDR3 DNA sequence: TGTGCCAGCAGCGCGAGCGGGAGGCGAAACGAGCAGTACTTC. The V and J genes are TRBV9 and TRBJ2-7; TRBD2 aligns across 9 bases. V lost 3 bases to trimming and J lost 5 bases; unmatched junction nucleotides: 6. Germline CDR1 reads SGDLS; CDR2 reads YYNGEE. The CDR3 is 14 amino acids.

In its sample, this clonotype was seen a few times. This CDR3 is CASSHSGASLYEQYF. For the CDR3, the DNA is TGCGCCAGCAGCCATAGCGGAGCGTCCCTTTACGAGCAGTACTTC. The V call is TRBV4-1, the J call TRBJ2-7; tentative D call: TRBD2 (6 bases). Germline CDR1 MGHRA, CDR2 YSYEKL. The CDR3 has 15 residues. V was pared by 3 bases and J by 4 bases, with 16 bases between.

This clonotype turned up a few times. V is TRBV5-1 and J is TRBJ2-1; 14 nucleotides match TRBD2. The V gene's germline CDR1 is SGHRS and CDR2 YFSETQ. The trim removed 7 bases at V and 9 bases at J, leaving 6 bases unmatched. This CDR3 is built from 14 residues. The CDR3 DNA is TGCGCCAGCTTCCCGGGACTAGCGGGAGTTGAGCAGTTCTTC. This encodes CASFPGLAGVEQFF.

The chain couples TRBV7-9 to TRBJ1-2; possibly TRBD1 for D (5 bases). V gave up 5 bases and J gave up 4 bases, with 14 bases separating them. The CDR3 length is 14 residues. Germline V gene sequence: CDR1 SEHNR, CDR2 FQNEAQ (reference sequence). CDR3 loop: CASSHRQSGYGYTF. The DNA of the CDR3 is TGTGCCAGCAGCCATAGACAGAGCGGCTATGGCTACACCTTC.

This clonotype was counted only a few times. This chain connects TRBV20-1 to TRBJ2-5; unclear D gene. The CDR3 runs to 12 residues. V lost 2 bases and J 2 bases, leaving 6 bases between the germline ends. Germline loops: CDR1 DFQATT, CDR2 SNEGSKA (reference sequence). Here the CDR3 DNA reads TGCAGTGCTAGAAACTGGCAAGAGACCCAGTACTTC. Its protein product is CSARNWQETQYF.

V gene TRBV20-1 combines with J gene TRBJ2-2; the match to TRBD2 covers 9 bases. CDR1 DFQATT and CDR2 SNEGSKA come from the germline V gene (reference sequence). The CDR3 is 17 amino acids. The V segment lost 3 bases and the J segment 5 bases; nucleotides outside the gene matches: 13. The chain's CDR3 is CSARKDWREGRTGELFF. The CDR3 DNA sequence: TGCAGTGCTAGGAAAGATTGGCGGGAGGGCCGAACCGGGGAGCTGTTTTTT.

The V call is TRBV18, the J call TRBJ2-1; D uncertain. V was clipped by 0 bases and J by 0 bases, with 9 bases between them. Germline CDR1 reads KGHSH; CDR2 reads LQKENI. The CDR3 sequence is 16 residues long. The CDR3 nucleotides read TGTGCCAGCTCACCACCAGGGCAAAGCTCCTACAATGAGCAGTTCTTC. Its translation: CASSPPGQSSYNEQFF.

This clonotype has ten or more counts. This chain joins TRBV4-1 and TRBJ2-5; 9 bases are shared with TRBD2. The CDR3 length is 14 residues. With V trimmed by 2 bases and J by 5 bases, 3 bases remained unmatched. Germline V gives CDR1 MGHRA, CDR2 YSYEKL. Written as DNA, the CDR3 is TGCGCCAGCAGCCAAATAGCGGGAGTTGAGACCCAGTACTTC. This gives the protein CASSQIAGVETQYF.